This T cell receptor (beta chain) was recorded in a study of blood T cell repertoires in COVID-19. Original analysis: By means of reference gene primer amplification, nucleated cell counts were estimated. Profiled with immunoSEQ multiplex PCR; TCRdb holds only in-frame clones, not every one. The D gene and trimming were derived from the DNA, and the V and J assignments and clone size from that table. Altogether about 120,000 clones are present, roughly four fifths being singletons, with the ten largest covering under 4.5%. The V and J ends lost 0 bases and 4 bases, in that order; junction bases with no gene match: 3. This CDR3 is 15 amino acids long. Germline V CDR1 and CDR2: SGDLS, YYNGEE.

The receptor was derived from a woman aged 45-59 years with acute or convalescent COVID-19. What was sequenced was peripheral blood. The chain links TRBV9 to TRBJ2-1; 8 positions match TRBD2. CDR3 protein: CASSVAGGPYNEQFF. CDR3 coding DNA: TGTGCCAGCAGCGTAGCGGGAGGGCCTTACAATGAGCAGTTCTTC.